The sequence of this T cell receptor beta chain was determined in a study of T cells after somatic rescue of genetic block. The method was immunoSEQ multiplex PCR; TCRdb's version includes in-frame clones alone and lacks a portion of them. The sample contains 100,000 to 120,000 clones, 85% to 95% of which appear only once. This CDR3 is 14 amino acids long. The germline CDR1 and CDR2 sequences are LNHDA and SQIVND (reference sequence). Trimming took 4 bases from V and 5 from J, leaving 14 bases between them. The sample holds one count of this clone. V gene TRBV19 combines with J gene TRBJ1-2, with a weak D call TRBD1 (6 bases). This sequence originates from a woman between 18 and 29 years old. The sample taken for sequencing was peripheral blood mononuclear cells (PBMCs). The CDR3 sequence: CASSNRQEKYGYTF. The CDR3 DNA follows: TGTGCCAGTAGTAACCGACAGGAGAAGTATGGCTACACCTTC.